The 16 T cell receptor beta chains reported below all come from one sample, sequenced in a study of glioma-infiltrating T cells after dendritic cell vaccination. The data were produced by immunoSEQ multiplex PCR, yet TCRdb's version contains in-frame clones alone and is incomplete. The table lists tens of thousands of clones, 81% of them singletons. Material: blood, obtained before dendritic cell vaccination. Receptors were obtained from a human donor with glioblastoma.

This clone occurred a few times. The gene calls are TRBV9 and TRBJ1-3, with TRBD1 matching 8 bases. Germline CDR1 and CDR2: SGDLS and YYNGEE. V shed 0 bases, J shed 2 bases, and the junction held 7 bases outside the gene matches. This CDR3 has 17 amino acids. Here the CDR3 DNA reads TGTGCCAGCAGCGTAGCTCACAGGGGGTTCCCTGGAAACACCATATATTTT. Translation: CASSVAHRGFPGNTIYF.

This CDR3 is CASSYRGALPGELFF. In DNA form, the CDR3 reads TGTGCCAGCAGTTACAGGGGCGCTCTACCCGGGGAGCTGTTTTTT. V usage is TRBV25-1 and J usage is TRBJ2-2; 7 bases align to TRBD1. The ends lost 5 bases at V and 6 bases at J; junction bases unmatched: 9. CDR1 and CDR2 from the germline V gene are MGHDK and SYGVNS. This CDR3 has 15 residues.

The chain recombines TRBV4-3 with TRBJ1-5; TRBD1 is a possible D gene (6 bases). Germline V gene lookup returns CDR1 LGHNA and CDR2 YSLEER. This CDR3 contains 15 residues. The ends were cut back, 3 bases at V and 4 bases at J, with 13 bases in the middle. The CDR3 sequence: CASSQNRAANQPQHF. The CDR3, as DNA: TGCGCCAGCAGCCAGAACAGGGCCGCAAATCAGCCCCAGCATTTT.

The chain is built from TRBV15 and TRBJ2-3; perhaps TRBD2 as D (5 bases). Germline V gives CDR1 LNHNV, CDR2 YYDKDF (reference sequence). The germline V and J ends were trimmed by 0 bases and 8 bases, with 15 bases remaining between them. The CDR3 sequence is 15 residues long. DNA of the CDR3: TGTGCCACCAGCAGAGATTTCGGAGGAGGAGGTACGCAGTATTTT. It encodes CATSRDFGGGGTQYF.

The V and J genes are TRBV27 and TRBJ1-1, with D hard to call. Looked up from germline, CDR1 is MNHEY and CDR2 is SMNVEV (reference sequence). The CDR3 sequence is 14 residues long. The V and J ends lost 4 bases and 0 bases respectively, with 9 bases between them. The CDR3 coding sequence is TGTGCCAGCAGTTCACTATCCTTGAACACTGAAGCTTTCTTT. Translation: CASSSLSLNTEAFF.

A few counts support this clone. The J gene is TRBJ1-1, the V gene TRBV19; no reliable D call. CDR3 length: 11 amino acids. The germline V and J ends were trimmed by 3 bases and 6 bases, with 5 bases remaining between them. Germline CDR1 reads LNHDA; CDR2 reads SQIVND (reference sequence). The CDR3 loop reads CASSIGPEAFF. The CDR3 DNA reads as TGTGCCAGTAGTATTGGCCCTGAAGCTTTCTTT.

This clone was counted between two and nine times. The genes are TRBV27 and TRBJ1-4; 7 bases align to TRBD1. The V gene's germline CDR1 is MNHEY and CDR2 SMNVEV (reference sequence). CDR3 size: 15 residues. Unmatched junction bases numbered 12, after V lost 7 bases and J lost 7 bases. CDR3: CASTPTGAALEKLFF. The CDR3, as DNA: TGTGCCAGCACCCCCACAGGGGCAGCCCTTGAAAAACTGTTTTTT. Full variable domain (rest looked up from reference TRBV27 and TRBJ1-4): EAQVTQNPRYLITVTGKKLTVTCSQNMNHEYMSWYRQDPGLGLRQIYYSMNVEVTDKGDVPEGYKVSRKEKRNFPLILESPSPNQTSLYFCASTPTGAALEKLFFGSGTQLSVL.

The rearrangement uses TRBV18 and TRBJ1-1, with D unresolved. Germline values: CDR1 KGHSH, CDR2 LQKENI. This CDR3 region has 13 residues. V lost 3 bases to trimming and J lost 10 bases, with 15 bases between them. The CDR3 here is CASSPPPPRSAFF. The CDR3 bases are TGTGCCAGCTCACCGCCCCCCCCGCGCTCAGCTTTCTTT.

The V and J genes are TRBV11-2 and TRBJ1-2, with unresolved D. Germline CDR1 is SGHAT and CDR2 is FQNNGV. The V and J ends lost 1 base and 2 bases respectively, with 8 bases between them. This CDR3 spans 14 amino acids. DNA of the CDR3: TGTGCCAGCAGCTTAGTGCAGTTCAACTATGGCTACACCTTC. Residues: CASSLVQFNYGYTF. Full variable domain (rest looked up from reference TRBV11-2 and TRBJ1-2): EAGVAQSPRYKIIEKRQSVAFWCNPISGHATLYWYQQILGQGPKLLIQFQNNGVVDDSQLPKDRFSAERLKGVDSTLKIQPAKLEDSAVYLCASSLVQFNYGYTFGSGTRLTVV.

The rearrangement joins TRBV6-5 to TRBJ2-6, with 8 bases fitting TRBD2. Germline lookup yields CDR1 MNHEY and CDR2 SVGAGI. The V segment lost 2 bases and the J segment 1 base; nucleotides outside the gene matches: 1. This CDR3 contains 16 residues. Written as DNA, the CDR3 is TGTGCCAGCAGTTACGCGGGGGGTTCTGGGGCCAACGTCCTGACTTTC. It encodes CASSYAGGSGANVLTF.

This rearrangement joins TRBV7-2 to TRBJ2-2, with 8 bases fitting TRBD2. Germline lookup yields CDR1 SGHTA and CDR2 FQGNSA. With V trimmed by 7 bases and J by 1 base, 8 bases remained unmatched. CDR3 length: 16 residues. The CDR3 here is CASIRGGAGNTGELFF. The CDR3 DNA follows: TGTGCCAGCATCCGGGGGGGGGCAGGGAACACCGGGGAGCTGTTTTTT.

Points on this clone: Within the sample, other DNA sequences also encode this same CDR3. The rearrangement uses TRBV18 and TRBJ1-2; weak D call: TRBD1 (5 bases). V dropped 3 bases and J dropped 1 base, with 6 bases sitting between them. Germline assignment: CDR1 KGHSH and CDR2 LQKENI. The CDR3 has 13 residues. The CDR3 here is CASSPDSNYGYTF. For the CDR3, the DNA is TGTGCCAGCTCACCCGACAGTAACTATGGCTACACCTTC.

Only one count was recorded for this clone. CDR3 in amino acids: CASSVGTGDYEQYF. DNA of the CDR3: TGTGCCAGCAGCGTCGGGACAGGGGACTACGAGCAGTACTTC. V is TRBV11-2 and J is TRBJ2-7, with 10 positions matching TRBD1. The V and J ends lost 5 bases and 3 bases, in that order; junction bases with no gene match: 4. Germline V lookup: CDR1 SGHAT, CDR2 FQNNGV. The CDR3 is made up of 14 amino acids.

This clone was picked up one time. The V call is TRBV6-1, the J call TRBJ2-7, with D perhaps matching TRBD2 (6 bases). CDR1 MNHNS and CDR2 SASEGT come from the germline V gene. The CDR3 is made up of 12 amino acids. Trimming took 7 bases from V and 4 from J, leaving 11 bases between them. Here the CDR3 reads CASTRGGYEQYF. The DNA for the CDR3 is TGTGCCAGCACCCGTGGGGGGTACGAGCAGTACTTC.

A remark on this clone: Other DNA sequences from this sample encode an identical CDR3 as well. V and J are TRBV29-1 and TRBJ1-1; D is perhaps TRBD1 (6 bases). CDR1 and CDR2 from the germline V gene are SQVTM and ANQGSEA. Trimming took off 4 bases at V and 5 bases at J, with 20 bases between the two ends. The CDR3 is made up of 15 amino acids. CDR3 in DNA: TGCAGCGTTGCGTACCCGGGGGGCAGCCGAACTGAAGCTTTCTTT. It yields the protein CSVAYPGGSRTEAFF. The variable domain in full, with the rest retrieved from reference TRBV29-1 and TRBJ1-1, is SAVISQKPSRDICQRGTSLTIQCQVDSQVTMMFWYRQQPGQSLTLIATANQGSEATYESGFVIDKFPISRPNLTFSTLTVSNMSPEDSSIYLCSVAYPGGSRTEAFFGQGTRLTVV.

This chain joins TRBV12-5 and TRBJ2-1; the match to TRBD2 covers 7 bases. The CDR3 consists of 14 residues. Germline trimming cut 4 bases from V and 8 bases from J; bases unmatched to any gene: 8. Germline V gene sequence: CDR1 LGHNT, CDR2 FRNRAP. The CDR3 bases are TGTGCTAGTGGTTCCTTCGGGGGGAGCGATGAGCAGTTCTTC. This translates into CASGSFGGSDEQFF.